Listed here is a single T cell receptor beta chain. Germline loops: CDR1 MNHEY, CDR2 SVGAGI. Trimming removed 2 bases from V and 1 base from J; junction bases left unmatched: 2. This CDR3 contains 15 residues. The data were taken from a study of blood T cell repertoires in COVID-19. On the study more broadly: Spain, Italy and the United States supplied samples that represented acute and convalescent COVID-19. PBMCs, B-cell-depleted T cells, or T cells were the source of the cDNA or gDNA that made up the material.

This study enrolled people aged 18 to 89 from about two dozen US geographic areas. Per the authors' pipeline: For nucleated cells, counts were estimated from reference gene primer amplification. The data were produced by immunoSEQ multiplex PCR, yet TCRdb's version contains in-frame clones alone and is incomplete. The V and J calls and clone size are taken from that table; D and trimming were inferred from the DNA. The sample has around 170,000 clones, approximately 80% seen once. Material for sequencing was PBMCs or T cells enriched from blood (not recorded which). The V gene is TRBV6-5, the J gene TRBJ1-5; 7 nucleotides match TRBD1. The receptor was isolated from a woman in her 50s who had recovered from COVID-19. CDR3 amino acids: CASSYDRESNQPQHF. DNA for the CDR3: TGTGCCAGCAGTTACGACAGGGAGAGCAATCAGCCCCAGCATTTT.